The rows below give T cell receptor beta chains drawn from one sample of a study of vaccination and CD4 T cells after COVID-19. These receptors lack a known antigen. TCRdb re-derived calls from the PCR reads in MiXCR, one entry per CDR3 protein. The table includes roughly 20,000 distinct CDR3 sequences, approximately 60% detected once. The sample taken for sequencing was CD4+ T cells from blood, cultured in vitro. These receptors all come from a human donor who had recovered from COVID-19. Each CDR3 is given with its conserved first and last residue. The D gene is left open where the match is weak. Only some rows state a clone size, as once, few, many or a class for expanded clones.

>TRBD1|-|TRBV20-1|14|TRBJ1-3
TGCAGTGCTGAGGACAGGAGCTCTGGAAACACCATATATTTT
CSAEDRSSGNTIYF
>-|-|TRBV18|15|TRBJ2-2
TGTGCCAGCTCACCAGAGGGCCCGAACACCGGGGAGCTGTTTTTT
CASSPEGPNTGELFF
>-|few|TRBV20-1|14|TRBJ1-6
TGCAGTGCTAGAAAGACAGGTTCTAATTCACCCCTCCACTTT
CSARKTGSNSPLHF
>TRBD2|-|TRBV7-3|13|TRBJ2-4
TGTGCCAGCAGCTTATTCGGGGGGGACATTCAGTACTTC
CASSLFGGDIQYF
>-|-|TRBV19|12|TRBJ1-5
TGTGCCAGTAGTTTCCAGTATCAGCCCCAGCATTTT
CASSFQYQPQHF
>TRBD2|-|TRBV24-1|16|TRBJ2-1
TGTGCCACCAGTGACCAACTAGCGGGAGTCCACAATGAGCAGTTCTTC
CATSDQLAGVHNEQFF
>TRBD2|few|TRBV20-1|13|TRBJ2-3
TGCAGTGCTTTACTAGCGGCCACAGATACGCAGTATTTT
CSALLAATDTQYF
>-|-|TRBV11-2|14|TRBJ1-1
TGTGCCAGCAGCTTAGGGGGGGCGCACACTGAAGCTTTCTTT
CASSLGGAHTEAFF
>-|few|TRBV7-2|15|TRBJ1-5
TGTGCCAGCAGCCCTTATTTTGATAGCAATCAGCCCCAGCATTTT
CASSPYFDSNQPQHF
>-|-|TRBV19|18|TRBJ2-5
TGTGCCAGTAGCAAGGGGACCAGAAGGGGCGGGGTCCCAGAGACCCAGTACTTC
CASSKGTRRGGVPETQYF
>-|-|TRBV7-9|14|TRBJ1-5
TGTGCCAGCAGCTGGGGGGGAGGGAATCAGCCCCAGCATTTT
CASSWGGGNQPQHF
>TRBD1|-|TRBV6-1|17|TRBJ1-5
TGTGCCAGCAGTGGTGTTTTCATGACAGGGGCTAATCAGCCCCAGCATTTT
CASSGVFMTGANQPQHF
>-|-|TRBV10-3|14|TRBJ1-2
TGTGCCATCAGCAAGGAATGGGGCAACTATGGCTACACCTTC
CAISKEWGNYGYTF
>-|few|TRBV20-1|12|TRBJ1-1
TGCAGTGCTAGCGGTCAGGCGGATGAAGCTTTCTTT
CSASGQADEAFF
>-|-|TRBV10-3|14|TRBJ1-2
TGTGCCATCAATATCGGGACAACGAACTATGGCTACACCTTC
CAINIGTTNYGYTF
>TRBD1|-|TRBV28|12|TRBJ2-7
TGTGCCAGCAGGGGACAGTTTTACGAGCAGTACTTC
CASRGQFYEQYF
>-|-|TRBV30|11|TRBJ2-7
TGTGCCTGGAGTCCGGGGTTCATGGCGTACTTC
CAWSPGFMAYF
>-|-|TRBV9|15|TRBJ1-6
TGTGCCAGCAGCGTAGACGGGGCCCTAAGAGGACCCCTCCACTTT
CASSVDGALRGPLHF
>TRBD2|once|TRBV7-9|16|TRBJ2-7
TGTGCCAGCAGCTTAGCGCGGACTAGCGGGAACTACGAGCAGTACTTC
CASSLARTSGNYEQYF
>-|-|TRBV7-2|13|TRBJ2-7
TGTGCCAGCAGCCGTCAGGGTCTCGAAGAGCAGTACTTC
CASSRQGLEEQYF
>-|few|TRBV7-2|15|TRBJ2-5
TGTGCCAGCAGCTTAGGGACATATCCCCCAGAGACCCAGTACTTC
CASSLGTYPPETQYF
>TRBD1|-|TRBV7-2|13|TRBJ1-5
TGTGCCAGCAGCGGACAGGGTGATCAGCCCCAGCATTTT
CASSGQGDQPQHF
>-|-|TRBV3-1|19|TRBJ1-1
TGTGCCAGCAGCCGCACACTGCCGGGACATAGACCCTGGGACACTGAAGCTTTCTTT
CASSRTLPGHRPWDTEAFF
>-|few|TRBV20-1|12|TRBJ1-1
TGCAGTGCTCCCCGGGGGGTGGCTGAAGCTTTCTTT
CSAPRGVAEAFF
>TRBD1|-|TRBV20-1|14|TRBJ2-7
TGCAGTGCTAGATCGGAAGGGGGCGCGTACGAGCAGTACTTC
CSARSEGGAYEQYF
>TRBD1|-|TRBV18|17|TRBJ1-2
TGTGCCAGCTCACCACGGCAAGAGACAGGGGCCCTCTATGGCTACACCTTC
CASSPRQETGALYGYTF
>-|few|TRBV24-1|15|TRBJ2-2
TGTGCCACCAGTGAACCAGGACGGGACACCGGGGAGCTGTTTTTT
CATSEPGRDTGELFF
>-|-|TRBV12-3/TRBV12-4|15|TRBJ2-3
TGTGCCAGCAGTTTAAGAGGGGTGGGCACAGATACGCAGTATTTT
CASSLRGVGTDTQYF
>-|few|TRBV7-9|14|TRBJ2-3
TGTGCCAGCAGCTTCCTGATGGGGGCAGATACGCAGTATTTT
CASSFLMGADTQYF
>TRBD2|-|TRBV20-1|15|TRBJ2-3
TGCAGTGCTAGAAGAGCGGGAGGGATGACAGATACGCAGTATTTT
CSARRAGGMTDTQYF
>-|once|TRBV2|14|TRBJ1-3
TGTGCCAGCAGGAAGGACAGCTCTGGAAACACCATATATTTT
CASRKDSSGNTIYF
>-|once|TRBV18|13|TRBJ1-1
TGTGCCAGCTCACCAGGGCCGGGCACTGAAGCTTTCTTT
CASSPGPGTEAFF
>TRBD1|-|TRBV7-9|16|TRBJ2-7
TGTGCCAGCAGCTCCTTCGGGACAGGGGATTCCTACGAGCAGTACTTC
CASSSFGTGDSYEQYF
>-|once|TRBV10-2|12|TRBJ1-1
TGCGCCACCGGGACACCGAACACTGAAGCTTTCTTT
CATGTPNTEAFF
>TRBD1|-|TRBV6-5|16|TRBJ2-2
TGTGCCAGCAGTTACAGGCAGGGGGCGAACACCGGGGAGCTGTTTTTT
CASSYRQGANTGELFF
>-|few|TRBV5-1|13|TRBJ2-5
TGCGCCAGCAGCTTGGGAGGCGGAGAGACCCAGTACTTC
CASSLGGGETQYF
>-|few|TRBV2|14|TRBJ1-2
TGTGCCAGCAGTGGAAATGGGGCTAACTATGGCTACACCTTC
CASSGNGANYGYTF
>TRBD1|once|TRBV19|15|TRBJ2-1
TGTGCCAGTAGTATACAGGGGGCGTCATTCAATGAGCAGTTCTTC
CASSIQGASFNEQFF
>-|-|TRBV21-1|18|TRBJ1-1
TGTGCCAGCAGCCAAACACAGGGAGCATGCGAAGTGGACACTGAAGCTTTCTTT
CASSQTQGACEVDTEAFF
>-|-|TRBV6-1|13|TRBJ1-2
TGTGCCAGCAGTCTCCGGGCCGCGGGTGGCTACACCTTC
CASSLRAAGGYTF
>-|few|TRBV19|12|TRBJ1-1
TGTGCCAGTAGTCGTCAGTGGACTGAAGCTTTCTTT
CASSRQWTEAFF
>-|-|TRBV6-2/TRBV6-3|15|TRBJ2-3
TGTGCCAGCAGGGGGGCAGTTATTAGCACAGATACGCAGTATTTT
CASRGAVISTDTQYF
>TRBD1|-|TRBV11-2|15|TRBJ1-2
TGTGCCAGCAGCGCCCAACAGGGGACCTACTATGGCTACACCTTC
CASSAQQGTYYGYTF
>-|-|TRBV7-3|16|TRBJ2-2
TGTGCCAGCAGCTTTTTCAGCCCTACCCTATCTCGGGAGCTGTTTTTT
CASSFFSPTLSRELFF
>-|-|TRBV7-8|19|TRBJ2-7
TGTGCCAGCAGTCGAACAGGAGGGACCGGGACAAAGAGCTCCTACGAGCAGTACTTC
CASSRTGGTGTKSSYEQYF
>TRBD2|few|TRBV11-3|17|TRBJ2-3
TGTGCCAGCAGCCGAACAACCCTTAGCGGGAGCGCAGATACGCAGTATTTT
CASSRTTLSGSADTQYF
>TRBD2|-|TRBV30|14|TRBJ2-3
TGTGCCTGGAGTGACGGGAGGTTCACAGATACGCAGTATTTT
CAWSDGRFTDTQYF
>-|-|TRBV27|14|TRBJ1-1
TGTGCCAGCTCAAAAAATTGGGGGGTGAGTGAAGCTTTCTTT
CASSKNWGVSEAFF
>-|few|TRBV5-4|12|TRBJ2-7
TGTGCCAGCAGCCCCGGACGCTACGAGCAGTACTTC
CASSPGRYEQYF
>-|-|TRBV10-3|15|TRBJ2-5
TGTGCCATCAGTGAGCCCCAGAGGGGAGAAGAGACCCAGTACTTC
CAISEPQRGEETQYF
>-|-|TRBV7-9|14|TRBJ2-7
TGTGCCAGCAGCTTAGTACCTCAGAGCTACGAGCAGTACTTC
CASSLVPQSYEQYF
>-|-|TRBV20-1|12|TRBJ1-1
TGCAGTGGGATAAAGGACACGGTTGAAGCTTTCTTT
CSGIKDTVEAFF
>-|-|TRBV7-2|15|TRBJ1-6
TGTGCCAGCAGCTTAGGCGCCGCCATGGGGTCACCCCTCCACTTT
CASSLGAAMGSPLHF
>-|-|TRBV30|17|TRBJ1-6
TGTGCCTGGGGGAGGCTGGGACCGGCGAAAGGAGGCTCACCCCTCCACTTT
CAWGRLGPAKGGSPLHF
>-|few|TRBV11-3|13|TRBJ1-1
TGTGCCAGCAGCAGGGGGGGGAGCACTGAAGCTTTCTTT
CASSRGGSTEAFF
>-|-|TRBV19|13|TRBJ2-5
TGTGCCAGTAGGGCCCCAGCGCAAGAGACCCAGTACTTC
CASRAPAQETQYF
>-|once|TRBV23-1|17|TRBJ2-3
TGCGCCAGCAGTCAATGCTCCCGCGAAGCGAGCACAGATACGCAGTATTTT
CASSQCSREASTDTQYF